What follows are 31 T cell receptor beta chains derived from one specimen sequenced in a study of shared clonotypes between healthy human individuals. The assay was immunoSEQ multiplex PCR, and TCRdb's table has in-frame clones only and misses some. Of more than 2,000,000 clones listed, more than 90% are singletons. The sample consisted of naive CD4+ T cells sorted from blood. The subset denotes: CD45RA+ positively selected. These receptors all stem from a man between 18 and 29 years old in good health.

This clone was seen a handful of times. The chain recombines TRBV5-4 with TRBJ1-1; the match to TRBD1 covers 10 bases. V shed 0 bases and J 6 bases; nucleotides not matched to a gene: 8. Per the germline V gene, CDR1 is SGHNT and CDR2 is YYREEE (reference sequence). The CDR3 runs to 16 residues. CDR3 in DNA: TGTGCCAGCAGCTTGGCGGGGGGACAGGGGAAGGCTGAAGCTTTCTTT. Protein product: CASSLAGGQGKAEAFF.

The V gene is TRBV7-9, the J gene TRBJ2-7; tentative D call: TRBD2 (5 bases). V was shortened by 5 bases and J by 6 bases, with 17 bases between the two germline ends. The CDR3 runs 14 residues. Germline V gene sequence: CDR1 SEHNR, CDR2 FQNEAQ (reference sequence). DNA of the CDR3: TGTGCCAGCAGCCTCAGGACTCAATCGGTCGAGCAGTACTTC. Residues: CASSLRTQSVEQYF.

The chain is built from TRBV10-2 and TRBJ1-1; D is unclear. The ends were cut back, 5 bases at V and 0 bases at J, with 10 bases in the middle. Germline assignment: CDR1 WSHSY and CDR2 SAAADI. The length of the CDR3 is 14 residues. The CDR3 spells CASSLTGMNTEAFF. The CDR3 nucleotides are TGCGCCAGCAGTCTTACGGGTATGAACACTGAAGCTTTCTTT.

The chain has TRBV6-1 and TRBJ1-2, with 7 bases identical to TRBD1. This CDR3 contains 15 residues. J was trimmed by 2 bases and V by 2 bases; bases with no gene match: 5. Germline CDR1 reads MNHNS; CDR2 reads SASEGT. The CDR3 bases are TGTGCCAGCAGTGAACAAGGGGGCTTAAACTATGGCTACACCTTC. As protein: CASSEQGGLNYGYTF.

The chain recombines TRBV7-3 with TRBJ2-2; possible D gene TRBD2, 5 bases. Germline assignment: CDR1 SGHTA and CDR2 FQGTGA. The length of the CDR3 is 16 residues. Trimming pared 2 bases from V and 4 bases from J, leaving 14 bases between. CDR3 region: CASSLGGGSSTGELFF. In nucleotides, the CDR3 is TGTGCCAGCAGCTTAGGAGGCGGCTCGAGCACCGGGGAGCTGTTTTTT.

In the case of this clone: Mismatch with germline at one junction end may stem from a read error. The chain combines TRBV5-4 with TRBJ1-1, with D possibly matching TRBD1 (5 bases). Germline V gives CDR1 SGHNT, CDR2 YYREEE (reference sequence). There are 15 residues in the CDR3. The CDR3 loop is CASSLDQTEGTEAFF. The CDR3 region has the DNA TGTGCCAGCAGTTTGGACCAGACAGAGGGGACTGAAGCTTTCTTT. The full variable domain, in which reference TRBV5-4 and TRBJ1-1 provide the parts outside the CDR3, is ETGVTQSPTHLIKTRGQQVTLRCSSQSGHNTVSWYQQALGQGPQFIFQYYREEENGRGNFPPRFSGLQFPNYSSELNVNALELDDSALYLCASSLDQTEGTEAFFGQGTRLTVV.

The J gene is TRBJ1-2, the V gene TRBV19; 8 nucleotides line up with TRBD1. The germline gives CDR1 LNHDA, CDR2 SQIVND (reference sequence). CDR3 length: 13 amino acids. V dropped 6 bases and J dropped 7; count of bases not matched to a gene: 7. CDR3 loop: CASRQGEFGGYTF. DNA for the CDR3: TGTGCCAGTAGACAGGGGGAGTTTGGTGGCTACACCTTC.

The genes are TRBV2 and TRBJ1-2; perhaps TRBD1 as D (6 bases). In germline, CDR1 is SNHLY, CDR2 FYNNEI. V shed 2 bases and J shed 2 bases, with 9 bases lying between them. This CDR3 comprises 14 residues. The CDR3 DNA is TGTGCCAGCAGTGAACAGACAGGAAACTATGGCTACACCTTC. Its protein is CASSEQTGNYGYTF.

V gene TRBV10-3 combines with J gene TRBJ1-2; tentatively, D is TRBD1 (6 bases). Germline-derived CDR1 and CDR2 are ENHRY and SYGVKD. V was clipped by 0 bases and J by 7 bases, with 15 bases between them. This CDR3 region has 15 residues. This chain's CDR3 is CAISESTTGSSGYTF. The CDR3 DNA reads as TGTGCCATCAGTGAGTCGACAACAGGGTCGTCTGGCTACACCTTC.

V and J are TRBV2 and TRBJ1-1, with TRBD1 identical over 8 bases. From germline, CDR1 is SNHLY and CDR2 FYNNEI. J lost 4 bases, V lost 8 bases, and 15 bases had no gene match. CDR3 length equals 16 residues. The CDR3 DNA follows: TGTGCCAGCCTGATCCAGGGGGCGCCGTTCGGCACTGAAGCTTTCTTT. This encodes CASLIQGAPFGTEAFF.

CDR3 sequence: CASHRGDSNTGELFF. CDR3 bases: TGTGCCAGCCACCGAGGGGACTCGAACACCGGGGAGCTGTTTTTT. The V gene is TRBV5-4, the J gene TRBJ2-2; a possible D gene is TRBD2 (6 bases). Germline loops: CDR1 SGHNT, CDR2 YYREEE (reference sequence). Trimming removed 7 bases at V and 0 bases at J, with 13 bases between. This CDR3 contains 15 residues.

V and J are TRBV7-2 and TRBJ2-5, with 13 bases that match TRBD2. Germline values: CDR1 SGHTA, CDR2 FQGNSA. The CDR3 consists of 16 residues. The trim removed 1 base at V and 5 bases at J, leaving 4 bases unmatched. The CDR3 DNA reads TGTGCCAGCAGCTTAGGGACTAGCGGGAGTTGGGAGACCCAGTACTTC. This codes for CASSLGTSGSWETQYF.

On this clone itself: The sample carries other DNA sequences with the same CDR3. The chain carries TRBV18 and TRBJ2-3; D unclear. The CDR3 totals 13 residues. V was cut by 3 bases and J by 3 bases, with 7 bases left in between. Per the germline V gene, CDR1 is KGHSH and CDR2 is LQKENI. Written as DNA, the CDR3 is TGTGCCAGCTCACCTATAGGAACAGATACGCAGTATTTT. It is translated as CASSPIGTDTQYF.

CDR3 in DNA: TGCGCCAGCAGCCCCTCGGGACTAGCGGGAATGGGGACCCAGTACTTC. Translation: CASSPSGLAGMGTQYF. This chain joins TRBV5-1 and TRBJ2-5; the match to TRBD2 covers 13 bases. Germline V gives CDR1 SGHRS, CDR2 YFSETQ. J gave up 7 bases and V 4 bases, and 10 bases lay outside the gene matches. This CDR3 has 16 residues.

The rearrangement uses TRBV30 and TRBJ2-7, with a weak D call TRBD2 (5 bases). Germline V CDR1 and CDR2: GTSNPN, SVGIG (reference sequence). This CDR3 comprises 15 residues. V lost 3 bases and J 4 bases, leaving 19 bases between the germline ends. The CDR3: CAWSPVGKGGYEQYF. DNA of the CDR3: TGTGCCTGGAGCCCAGTCGGGAAAGGCGGATACGAGCAGTACTTC.

This clone was detected only once. This chain uses TRBV6-1 with TRBJ2-7; tentatively, D is TRBD2 (6 bases). CDR3 size: 14 residues. V dropped 6 bases and J dropped 6 bases, with 18 bases sitting between them. Germline CDR1 is MNHNS and CDR2 is SASEGT. Here the CDR3 DNA reads TGTGCCAGCAGAGGGGAGGAATCAGCGCGCGAGCAGTACTTC. Translation: CASRGEESAREQYF.

This clone is a singleton in its sample. The chain is built from TRBV10-3 and TRBJ1-2; D is ambiguous. V was pared by 8 bases and J by 7 bases, with 11 bases between. This CDR3 region has 11 residues. Germline V gene sequence: CDR1 ENHRY, CDR2 SYGVKD. CDR3 nucleotides: TGTGCCATCGAGGAGGAGGGTGGCTACACCTTC. Translated: CAIEEEGGYTF.

J is TRBJ2-7 and V is TRBV5-4; 8 bases are a match to TRBD2. Germline-derived CDR1 and CDR2 are SGHNT and YYREEE (reference sequence). V trimming: 4 bases; J trimming: 2 bases; junction bases outside the gene matches: 2. CDR3 length: 13 residues. CDR3 sequence reads: CASSKAGAYEQYF. In DNA, the CDR3 is TGTGCCAGCAGCAAAGCGGGGGCCTACGAGCAGTACTTC.

Regarding this clone: This sample includes further DNA sequences coding for the same CDR3. The rearrangement uses TRBV5-1 and TRBJ1-1, with 7 positions matching TRBD1. Germline V CDR1 and CDR2: SGHRS, YFSETQ. V lost 5 bases to trimming and J lost 2 bases; unmatched junction nucleotides: 6. This CDR3 contains 14 residues. The CDR3 sequence: CASSSGQVNTEAFF. The CDR3 nucleotides read TGCGCCAGCAGTTCCGGACAGGTCAACACTGAAGCTTTCTTT.

The chain combines TRBV5-6 with TRBJ2-7; 10 bases line up with TRBD2. CDR1 and CDR2 (germline): SGHDT, YYEEEE. J was trimmed by 3 bases and V by 0 bases; bases with no gene match: 3. CDR3 length equals 15 residues. The CDR3 is CASSLGLAGVYEQYF. Written as DNA, the CDR3 is TGTGCCAGCAGCTTGGGGCTAGCGGGGGTCTACGAGCAGTACTTC.

Only one count was recorded for this clone. The chain is built from TRBV5-1 and TRBJ1-1; 11 positions match TRBD1. This CDR3 is built from 15 residues. Germline loops: CDR1 SGHRS, CDR2 YFSETQ. The V gene end was trimmed by 4 bases and the J gene end by 4 bases; junction bases not matched to a gene: 6. CDR3 in amino acids: CASSPRDRGGTEAFF. CDR3 bases: TGCGCCAGCAGCCCCAGGGACAGGGGGGGCACTGAAGCTTTCTTT.

The chain uses TRBV5-1 and TRBJ2-5, with D tentatively TRBD2 (6 bases). The ends were cut back, 3 bases at V and 4 bases at J, with 16 bases in the middle. Per the germline V gene, CDR1 is SGHRS and CDR2 is YFSETQ. The CDR3 has 15 amino acids. The CDR3 sequence: CASSWQAGRPETQYF. CDR3 bases: TGCGCCAGCAGCTGGCAAGCGGGCCGTCCAGAGACCCAGTACTTC.

The genes are TRBV18 and TRBJ2-1; tentative D call: TRBD2 (5 bases). The CDR3 extends over 15 amino acids. Germline loops: CDR1 KGHSH, CDR2 LQKENI. V lost 7 bases, J lost 4 bases, and 17 bases lay in between. The CDR3 bases are TGTGCCAGCTTGTTCGGGCGGGCCGAATACAATGAGCAGTTCTTC. This sequence encodes CASLFGRAEYNEQFF.

The V gene is TRBV27, the J gene TRBJ2-7, with 9 bases fitting TRBD1. CDR1 and CDR2 from the germline V gene are MNHEY and SMNVEV (reference sequence). The V and J ends lost 5 bases and 6 bases, in that order; junction bases with no gene match: 8. The CDR3 has 14 residues. The CDR3 DNA follows: TGTGCCAGCAGTCCGCGGCCGACAGGGGGCGAGCAGTACTTC. Amino acid sequence: CASSPRPTGGEQYF.

Details on this clone: One junction end disagrees with the germline gene, perhaps due to a read error. The gene calls are TRBV7-9 and TRBJ2-2; D is undetermined. The CDR3 consists of 15 residues. Per germline, CDR1 SEHNR and CDR2 FQNEAQ (reference sequence). CDR3 residues: CASRLGSVNTGELFF. DNA for the CDR3: TGTGCCAGCAGATTAGGGTCAGTGAACACCGGGGAGCTGTTTTTT.

About this clone: Other DNA sequences in this sample translate to the same CDR3. CDR3 loop: CASRTGTENTGELFF. CDR3 DNA sequence: TGTGCCAGCAGAACCGGGACAGAGAACACCGGGGAGCTGTTTTTT. This chain joins TRBV28 and TRBJ2-2; 7 nucleotides line up with TRBD1. With V trimmed by 6 bases and J by 1 base, 5 bases remained unmatched. The CDR3 covers 15 residues. CDR1 MDHEN and CDR2 SYDVKM come from the germline V gene.

In its sample, this clone was seen once. V and J are TRBV28 and TRBJ2-1; 8 bases line up with TRBD2. CDR1 is MDHEN, CDR2 SYDVKM, per germline. The CDR3 runs 17 residues. V lost 4 bases, J lost 0 bases, and 8 bases stayed unmatched. CDR3 protein: CASSSTRGGDSYNEQFF. Here the CDR3 DNA reads TGTGCCAGCAGTTCTACCCGGGGGGGTGACTCCTACAATGAGCAGTTCTTC.

The V gene is TRBV5-4, the J gene TRBJ2-4; 9 positions match TRBD2. V lost 3 bases to trimming and J lost 8 bases; unmatched junction nucleotides: 6. The CDR3 totals 14 residues. Per the germline V gene, CDR1 is SGHNT and CDR2 is YYREEE (reference sequence). The CDR3 loop reads CASSYAGGPDIQYF. CDR3 in DNA: TGTGCCAGCAGCTATGCGGGGGGGCCTGACATTCAGTACTTC.

This chain joins TRBV5-1 and TRBJ2-4; D remains ambiguous. Per germline, CDR1 SGHRS and CDR2 YFSETQ. V was pared by 1 base and J by 3 bases, with 8 bases between. The CDR3 sequence is 14 residues long. CDR3 in amino acids: CASSLMGDKNIQYF. CDR3 DNA sequence: TGCGCCAGCAGCTTGATGGGTGACAAAAACATTCAGTACTTC.

This clone was recorded once. This rearrangement joins TRBV6-5 to TRBJ2-5; TRBD1 matches 7 bases. V was pared by 5 bases and J by 5 bases, with 11 bases of the junction left unmatched. Germline V gene lookup returns CDR1 MNHEY and CDR2 SVGAGI. CDR3 length equals 15 residues. The CDR3 sequence is CASSNLGQRTETQYF. The CDR3 DNA reads as TGTGCCAGCAGTAACCTGGGACAGCGGACGGAGACCCAGTACTTC.

This sequence joins TRBV19 and TRBJ1-2; D is perhaps TRBD1 (6 bases). The V and J ends lost 5 bases and 4 bases respectively, with 14 bases between them. The CDR3 totals 14 residues. CDR1 and CDR2 (germline): LNHDA, SQIVND (reference sequence). CDR3 loop: CASSPTGLSYGYTF. The CDR3 nucleotides read TGTGCCAGTAGTCCAACAGGGCTGAGCTATGGCTACACCTTC.